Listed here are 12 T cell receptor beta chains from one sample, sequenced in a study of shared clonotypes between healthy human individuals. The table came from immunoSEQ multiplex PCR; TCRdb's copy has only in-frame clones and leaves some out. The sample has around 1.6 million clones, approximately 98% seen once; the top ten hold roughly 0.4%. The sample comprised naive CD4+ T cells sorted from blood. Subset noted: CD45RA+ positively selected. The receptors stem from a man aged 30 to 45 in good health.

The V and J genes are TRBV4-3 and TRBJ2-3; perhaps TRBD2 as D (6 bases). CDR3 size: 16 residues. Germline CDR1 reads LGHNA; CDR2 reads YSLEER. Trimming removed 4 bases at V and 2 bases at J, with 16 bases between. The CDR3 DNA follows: TGCGCCAGCAGCCCAGAGGCGGGGTTCCCCACAGATACGCAGTATTTT. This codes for CASSPEAGFPTDTQYF.

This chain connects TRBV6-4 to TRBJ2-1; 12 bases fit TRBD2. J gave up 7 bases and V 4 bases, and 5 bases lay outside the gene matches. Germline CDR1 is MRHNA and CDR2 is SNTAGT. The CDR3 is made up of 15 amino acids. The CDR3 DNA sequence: TGTGCCAGCAGTGTGACTAGCGGGAGTATGAATGAGCAGTTCTTC. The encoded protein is CASSVTSGSMNEQFF.

The CDR3 region is CASSDLAGVYEQYF. As DNA, the CDR3 is TGTGCCAGCAGTGACCTAGCGGGAGTTTACGAGCAGTACTTC. J is TRBJ2-7 and V is TRBV2; 10 positions match TRBD2. CDR1 SNHLY and CDR2 FYNNEI come from the germline V gene. With 3 bases clipped from V and 4 bases from J, the junction kept 3 bases outside the gene matches. The CDR3 spans 14 residues.

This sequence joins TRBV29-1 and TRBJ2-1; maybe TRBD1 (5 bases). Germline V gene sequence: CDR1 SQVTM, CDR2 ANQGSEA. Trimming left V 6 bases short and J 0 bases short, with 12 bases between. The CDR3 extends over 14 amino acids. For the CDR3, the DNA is TGCAGCGTAGACAGAGACAACTCCTACAATGAGCAGTTCTTC. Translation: CSVDRDNSYNEQFF.

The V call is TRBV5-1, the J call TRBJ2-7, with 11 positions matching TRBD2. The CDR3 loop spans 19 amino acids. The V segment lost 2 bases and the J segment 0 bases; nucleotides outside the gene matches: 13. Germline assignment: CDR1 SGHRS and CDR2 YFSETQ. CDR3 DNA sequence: TGCGCCAGCAGCTTCGGGACTAGCGGTTCACTGCAGAGCTCCTACGAGCAGTACTTC. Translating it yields CASSFGTSGSLQSSYEQYF.

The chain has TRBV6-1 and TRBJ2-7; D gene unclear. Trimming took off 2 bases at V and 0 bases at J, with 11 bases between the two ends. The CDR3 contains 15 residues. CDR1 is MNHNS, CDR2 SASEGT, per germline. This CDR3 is CASSEWLQSSYEQYF. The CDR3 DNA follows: TGTGCCAGCAGTGAATGGCTTCAATCCTCCTACGAGCAGTACTTC.

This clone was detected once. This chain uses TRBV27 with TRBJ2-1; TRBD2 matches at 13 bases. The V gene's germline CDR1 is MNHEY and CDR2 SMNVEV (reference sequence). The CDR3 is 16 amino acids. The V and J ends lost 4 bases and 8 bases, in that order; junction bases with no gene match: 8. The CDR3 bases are TGTGCCAGCAGTTCGCAACTAGCGGGAGGGCCCGATGAGCAGTTCTTC. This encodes CASSSQLAGGPDEQFF.

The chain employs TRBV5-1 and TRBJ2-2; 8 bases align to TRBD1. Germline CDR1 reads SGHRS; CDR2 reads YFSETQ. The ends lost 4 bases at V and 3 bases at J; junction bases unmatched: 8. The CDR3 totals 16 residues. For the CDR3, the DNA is TGCGCCAGCAGCCACACCACGACAGGGGACACCGGGGAGCTGTTTTTT. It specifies CASSHTTTGDTGELFF. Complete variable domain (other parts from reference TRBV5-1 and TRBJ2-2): KAGVTQTPRYLIKTRGQQVTLSCSPISGHRSVSWYQQTPGQGLQFLFEYFSETQRNKGNFPGRFSGRQFSNSRSEMNVSTLELGDSALYLCASSHTTTGDTGELFFGEGSRLTVL.

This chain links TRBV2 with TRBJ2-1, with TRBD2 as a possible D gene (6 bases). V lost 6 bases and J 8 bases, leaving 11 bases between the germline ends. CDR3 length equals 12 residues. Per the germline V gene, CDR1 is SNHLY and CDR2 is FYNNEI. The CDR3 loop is CASSYPSDEQFF. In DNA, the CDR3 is TGTGCCAGCAGCTACCCTAGCGATGAGCAGTTCTTC.

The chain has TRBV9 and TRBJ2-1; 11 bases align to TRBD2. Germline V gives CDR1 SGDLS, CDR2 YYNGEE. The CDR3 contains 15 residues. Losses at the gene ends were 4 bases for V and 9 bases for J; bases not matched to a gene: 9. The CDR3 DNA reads TGTGCCAGCAGCCTGACTAGCGGGACAACTAGTGAGCAGTTCTTC. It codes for CASSLTSGTTSEQFF.

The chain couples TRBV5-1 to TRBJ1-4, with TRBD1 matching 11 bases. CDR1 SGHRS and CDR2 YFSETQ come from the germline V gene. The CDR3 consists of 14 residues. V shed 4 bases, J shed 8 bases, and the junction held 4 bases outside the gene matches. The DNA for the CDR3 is TGCGCCAGCAGCGAGGGACAGGGGGGCGAAAAACTGTTTTTT. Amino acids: CASSEGQGGEKLFF.

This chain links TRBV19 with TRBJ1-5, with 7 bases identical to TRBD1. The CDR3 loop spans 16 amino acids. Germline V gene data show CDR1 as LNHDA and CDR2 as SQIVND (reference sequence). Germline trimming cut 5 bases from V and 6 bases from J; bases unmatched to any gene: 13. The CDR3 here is CASSGHRGSLGQPQHF. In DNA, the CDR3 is TGTGCCAGTAGTGGACACAGGGGTTCGCTCGGTCAGCCCCAGCATTTT.